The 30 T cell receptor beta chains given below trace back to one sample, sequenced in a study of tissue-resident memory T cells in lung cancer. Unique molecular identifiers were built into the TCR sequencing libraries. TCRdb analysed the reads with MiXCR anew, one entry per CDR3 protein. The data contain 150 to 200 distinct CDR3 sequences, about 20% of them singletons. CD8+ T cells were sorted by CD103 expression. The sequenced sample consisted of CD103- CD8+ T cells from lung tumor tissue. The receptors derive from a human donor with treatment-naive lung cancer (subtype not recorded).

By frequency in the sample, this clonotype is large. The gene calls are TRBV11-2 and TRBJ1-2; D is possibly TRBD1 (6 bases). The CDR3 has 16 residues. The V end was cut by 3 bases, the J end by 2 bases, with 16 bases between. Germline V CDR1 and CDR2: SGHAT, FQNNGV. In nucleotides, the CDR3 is TGTGCCAGCAGCTTTAGAGCAGGGGAAACCAACTATGGCTACACCTTC. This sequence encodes CASSFRAGETNYGYTF.

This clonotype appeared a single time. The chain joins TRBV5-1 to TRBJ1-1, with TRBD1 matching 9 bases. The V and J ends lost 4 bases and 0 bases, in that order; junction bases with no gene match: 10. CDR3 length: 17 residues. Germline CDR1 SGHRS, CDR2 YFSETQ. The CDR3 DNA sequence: TGCGCCAGCAGCCCGACACTACGGACAGGGGTGAACACTGAAGCTTTCTTT. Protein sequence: CASSPTLRTGVNTEAFF.

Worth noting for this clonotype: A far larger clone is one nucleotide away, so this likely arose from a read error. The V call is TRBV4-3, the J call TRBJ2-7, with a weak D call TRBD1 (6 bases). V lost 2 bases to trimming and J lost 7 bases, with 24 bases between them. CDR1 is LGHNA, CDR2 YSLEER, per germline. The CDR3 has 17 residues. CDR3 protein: CASSQRRQGTFDNEQYF. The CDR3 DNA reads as TGCGCCAGCAGCCAAAGACGCCAGGGGACCTTCGACAATGAGCAGTACTTC.

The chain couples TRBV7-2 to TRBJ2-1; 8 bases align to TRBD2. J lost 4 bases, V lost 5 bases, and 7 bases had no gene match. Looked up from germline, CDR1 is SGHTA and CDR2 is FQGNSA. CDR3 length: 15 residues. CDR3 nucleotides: TGTGCCAGCAGCCGCACTAGCGGCCCGTACAATGAGCAGTTCTTC. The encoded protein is CASSRTSGPYNEQFF.

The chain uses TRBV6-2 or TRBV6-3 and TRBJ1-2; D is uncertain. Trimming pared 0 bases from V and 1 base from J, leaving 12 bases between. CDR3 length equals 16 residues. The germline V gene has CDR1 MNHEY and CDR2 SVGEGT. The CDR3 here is CASSYSDHRLNYGYTF. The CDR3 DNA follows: TGTGCCAGCAGTTACTCGGATCACCGTCTTAACTATGGCTACACCTTC.

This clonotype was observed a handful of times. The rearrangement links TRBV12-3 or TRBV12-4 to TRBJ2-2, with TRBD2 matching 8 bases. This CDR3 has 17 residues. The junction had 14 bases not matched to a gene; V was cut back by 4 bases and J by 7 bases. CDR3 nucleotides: TGTGCCAGCAGTTCATCTTCTACCGGGGGGGCTAACGGGGAGCTGTTTTTT. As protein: CASSSSSTGGANGELFF.

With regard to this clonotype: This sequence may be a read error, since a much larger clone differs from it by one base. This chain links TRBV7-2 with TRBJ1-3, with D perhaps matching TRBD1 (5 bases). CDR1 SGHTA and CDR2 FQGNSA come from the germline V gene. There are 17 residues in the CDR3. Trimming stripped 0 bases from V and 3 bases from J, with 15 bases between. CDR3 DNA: TGTGCCAGCAGCTTAGCGGTACCGGGGCGGCGTGGAAACACCATATATTTT. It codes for CASSLAVPGRRGNTIYF.

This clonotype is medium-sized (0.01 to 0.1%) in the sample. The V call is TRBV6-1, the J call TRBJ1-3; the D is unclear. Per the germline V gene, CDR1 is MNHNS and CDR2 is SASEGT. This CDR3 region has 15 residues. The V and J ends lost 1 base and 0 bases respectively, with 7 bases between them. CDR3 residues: CASSEENYSGNTIYF. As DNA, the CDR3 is TGTGCCAGCAGTGAAGAAAACTACTCTGGAAACACCATATATTTT.

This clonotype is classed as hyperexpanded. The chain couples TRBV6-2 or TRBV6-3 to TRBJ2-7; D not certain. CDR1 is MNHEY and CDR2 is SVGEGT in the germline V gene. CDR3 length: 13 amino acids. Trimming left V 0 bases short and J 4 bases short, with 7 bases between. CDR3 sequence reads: CASSYSGEYEQYF. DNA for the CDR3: TGTGCCAGCAGTTACTCGGGCGAGTACGAGCAGTACTTC.

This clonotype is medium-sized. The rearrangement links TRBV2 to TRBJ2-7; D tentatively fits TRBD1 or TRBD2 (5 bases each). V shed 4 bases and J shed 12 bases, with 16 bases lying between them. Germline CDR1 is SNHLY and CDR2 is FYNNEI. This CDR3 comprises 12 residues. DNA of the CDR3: TGTGCCAGCAGTGGGACTGGGGCGATGTGGTACTTC. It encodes CASSGTGAMWYF.

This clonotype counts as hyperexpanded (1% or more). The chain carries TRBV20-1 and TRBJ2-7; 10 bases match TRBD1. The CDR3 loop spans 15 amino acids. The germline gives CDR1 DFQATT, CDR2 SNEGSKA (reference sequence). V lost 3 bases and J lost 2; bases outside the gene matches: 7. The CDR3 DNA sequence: TGCAGTGCTAGGGGTTGGGACAGGGGAACCTACGAGCAGTACTTC. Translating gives CSARGWDRGTYEQYF.

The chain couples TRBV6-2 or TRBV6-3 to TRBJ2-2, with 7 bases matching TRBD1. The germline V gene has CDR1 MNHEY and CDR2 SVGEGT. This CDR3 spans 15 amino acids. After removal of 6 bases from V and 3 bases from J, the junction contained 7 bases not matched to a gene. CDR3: CASSPGTVYTGELFF. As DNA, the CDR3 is TGTGCCAGCAGCCCCGGGACAGTATACACCGGGGAGCTGTTTTTT.

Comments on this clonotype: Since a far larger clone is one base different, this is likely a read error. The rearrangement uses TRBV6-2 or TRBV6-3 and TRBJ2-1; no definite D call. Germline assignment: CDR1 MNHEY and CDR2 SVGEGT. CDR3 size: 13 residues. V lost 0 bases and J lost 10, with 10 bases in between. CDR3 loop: CASSYSGEYEQFF. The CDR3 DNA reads TGTGCCAGCAGTTACTCGGGCGAGTACGAGCAGTTCTTC.

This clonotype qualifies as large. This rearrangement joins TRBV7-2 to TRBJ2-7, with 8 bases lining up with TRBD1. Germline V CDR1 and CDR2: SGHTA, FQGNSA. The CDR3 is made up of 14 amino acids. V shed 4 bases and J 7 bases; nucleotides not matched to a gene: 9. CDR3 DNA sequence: TGTGCCAGCAGCTCTTGGGACAGGATAAAGGAGCAGTACTTC. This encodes CASSSWDRIKEQYF.

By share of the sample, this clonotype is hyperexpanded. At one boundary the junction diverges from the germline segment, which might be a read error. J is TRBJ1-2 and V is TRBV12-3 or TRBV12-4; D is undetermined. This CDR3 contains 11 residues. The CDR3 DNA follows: TGTGCCAGCAGTTTTGCCGGGCCCCCTTACTTC. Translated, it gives CASSFAGPPYF.

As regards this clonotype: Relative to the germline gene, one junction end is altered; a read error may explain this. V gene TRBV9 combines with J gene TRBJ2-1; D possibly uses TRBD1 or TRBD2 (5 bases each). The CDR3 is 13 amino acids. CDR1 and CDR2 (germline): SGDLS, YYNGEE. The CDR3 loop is CASDPGKGNEKVF. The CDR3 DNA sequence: TGTGCCAGCGATCCGGGAAAGGGGAATGAGAAGGTCTTC.

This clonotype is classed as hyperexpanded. This CDR3 is CASSPYLGSYNEQFF. DNA for the CDR3: TGTGCCAGCAGCCCTTATCTTGGCTCCTACAATGAGCAGTTCTTC. The chain combines TRBV9 with TRBJ2-1; D remains ambiguous. This CDR3 has 15 residues. Trimming stripped 4 bases from V and 0 bases from J, with 11 bases between. Germline CDR1 reads SGDLS; CDR2 reads YYNGEE.

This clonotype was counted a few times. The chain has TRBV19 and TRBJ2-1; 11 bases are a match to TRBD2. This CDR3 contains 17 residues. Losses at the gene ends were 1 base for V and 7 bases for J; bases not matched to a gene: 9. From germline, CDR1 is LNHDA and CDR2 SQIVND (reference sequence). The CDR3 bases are TGTGCCAGTAGTATAGCCGGGCTAGCGGGGGGCCTTAATGAGCAGTTCTTC. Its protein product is CASSIAGLAGGLNEQFF.

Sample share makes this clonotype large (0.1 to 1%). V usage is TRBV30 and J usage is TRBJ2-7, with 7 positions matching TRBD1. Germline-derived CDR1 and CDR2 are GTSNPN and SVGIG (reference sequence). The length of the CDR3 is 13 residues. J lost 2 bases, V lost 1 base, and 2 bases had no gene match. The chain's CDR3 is CAWSGTGAYEQYF. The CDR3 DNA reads TGTGCCTGGAGTGGGACAGGCGCCTACGAGCAGTACTTC.

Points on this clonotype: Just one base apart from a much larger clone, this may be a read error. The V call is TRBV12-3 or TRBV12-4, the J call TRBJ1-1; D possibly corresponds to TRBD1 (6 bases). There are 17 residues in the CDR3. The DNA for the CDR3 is TGTGTCAGCTCTGACTCCCGGGAGGGGGAGCGAGGAACTGAAGCTTTCTTT. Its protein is CVSSDSREGERGTEAFF.

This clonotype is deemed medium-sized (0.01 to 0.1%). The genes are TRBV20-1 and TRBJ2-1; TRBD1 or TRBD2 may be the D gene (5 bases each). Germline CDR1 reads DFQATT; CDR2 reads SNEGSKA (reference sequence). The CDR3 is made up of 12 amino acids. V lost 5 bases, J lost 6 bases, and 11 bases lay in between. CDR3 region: CSAPFGTNEQFF. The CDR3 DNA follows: TGCAGTGCTCCATTTGGGACCAATGAGCAGTTCTTC.

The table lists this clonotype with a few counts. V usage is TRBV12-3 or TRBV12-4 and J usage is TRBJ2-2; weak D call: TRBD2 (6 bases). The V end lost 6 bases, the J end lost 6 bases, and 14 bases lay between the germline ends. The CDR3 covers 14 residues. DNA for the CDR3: TGTGCCAGCAGCTCCGGGAGTCCGTCCGGGGAGCTGTTTTTT. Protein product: CASSSGSPSGELFF.

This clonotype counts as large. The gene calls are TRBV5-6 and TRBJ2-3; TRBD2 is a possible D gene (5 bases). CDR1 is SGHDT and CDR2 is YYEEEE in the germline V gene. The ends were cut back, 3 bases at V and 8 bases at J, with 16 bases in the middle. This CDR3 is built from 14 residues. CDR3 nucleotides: TGTGCCAGCAGCTCCGGGAACAGCCGGCTTACGCAGTATTTT. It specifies CASSSGNSRLTQYF.

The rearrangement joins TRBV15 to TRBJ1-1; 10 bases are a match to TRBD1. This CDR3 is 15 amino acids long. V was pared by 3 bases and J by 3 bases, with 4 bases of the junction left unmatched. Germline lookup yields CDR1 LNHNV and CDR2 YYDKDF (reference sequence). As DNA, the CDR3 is TGTGCCACCAGCAGTGACAGGGGGCTTGACACTGAAGCTTTCTTT. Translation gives CATSSDRGLDTEAFF.

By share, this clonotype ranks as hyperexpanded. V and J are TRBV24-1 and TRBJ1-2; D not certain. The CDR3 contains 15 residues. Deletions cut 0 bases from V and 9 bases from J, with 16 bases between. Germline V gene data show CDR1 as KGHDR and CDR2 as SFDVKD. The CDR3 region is CATSDLQWDFSRYTF. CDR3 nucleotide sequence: TGTGCCACCAGTGATTTGCAATGGGATTTTAGTCGCTACACCTTC.

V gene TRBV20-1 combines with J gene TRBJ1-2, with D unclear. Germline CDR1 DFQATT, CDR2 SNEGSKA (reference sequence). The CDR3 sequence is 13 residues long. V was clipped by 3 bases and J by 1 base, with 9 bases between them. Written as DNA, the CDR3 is TGCAGTGCTAGTCCGCCAGATAACTATGGCTACACCTTC. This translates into CSASPPDNYGYTF.

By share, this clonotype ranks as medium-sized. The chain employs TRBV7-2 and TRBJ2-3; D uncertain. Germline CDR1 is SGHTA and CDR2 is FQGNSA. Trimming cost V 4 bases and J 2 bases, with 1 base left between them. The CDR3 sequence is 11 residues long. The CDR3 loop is CASSYTDTQYF. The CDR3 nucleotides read TGTGCCAGCAGCTACACAGATACGCAGTATTTT.

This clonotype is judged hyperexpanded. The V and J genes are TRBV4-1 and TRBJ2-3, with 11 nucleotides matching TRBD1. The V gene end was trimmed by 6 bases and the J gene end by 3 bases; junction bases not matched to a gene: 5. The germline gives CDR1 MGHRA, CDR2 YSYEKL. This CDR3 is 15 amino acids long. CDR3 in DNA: TGCGCCAGCAGTCCCGGACAGGGGGCGACAGATACGCAGTATTTT. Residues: CASSPGQGATDTQYF.

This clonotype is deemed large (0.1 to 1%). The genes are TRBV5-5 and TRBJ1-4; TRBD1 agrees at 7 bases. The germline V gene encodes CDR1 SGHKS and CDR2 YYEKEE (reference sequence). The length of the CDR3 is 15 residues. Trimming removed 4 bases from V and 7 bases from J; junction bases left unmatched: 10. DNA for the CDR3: TGTGCCAGCAGCACATCGACAGGGATGGCTGAAAAACTGTTTTTT. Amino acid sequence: CASSTSTGMAEKLFF.

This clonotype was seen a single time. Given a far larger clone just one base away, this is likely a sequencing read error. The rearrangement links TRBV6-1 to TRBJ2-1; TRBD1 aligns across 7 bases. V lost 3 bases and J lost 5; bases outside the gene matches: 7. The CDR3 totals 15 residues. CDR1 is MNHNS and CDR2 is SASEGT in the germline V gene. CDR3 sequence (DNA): TGTGCCAGCAGTGATTCGGACAGGCCTCACAATGAGCAGTTCTTC. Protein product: CASSDSDRPHNEQFF.